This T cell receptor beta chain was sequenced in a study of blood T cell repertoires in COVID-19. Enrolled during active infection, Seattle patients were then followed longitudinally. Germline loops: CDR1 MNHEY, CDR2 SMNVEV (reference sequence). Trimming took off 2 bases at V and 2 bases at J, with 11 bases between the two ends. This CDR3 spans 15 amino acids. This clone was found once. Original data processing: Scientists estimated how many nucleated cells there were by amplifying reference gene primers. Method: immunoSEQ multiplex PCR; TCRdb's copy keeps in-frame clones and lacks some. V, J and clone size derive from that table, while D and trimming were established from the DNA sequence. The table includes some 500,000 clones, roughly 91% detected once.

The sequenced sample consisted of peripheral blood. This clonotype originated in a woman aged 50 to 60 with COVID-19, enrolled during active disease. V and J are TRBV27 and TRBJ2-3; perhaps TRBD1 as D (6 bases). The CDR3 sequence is CASSLQGGPTDTQYF. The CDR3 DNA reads TGTGCCAGCAGTTTACAAGGGGGTCCCACAGATACGCAGTATTTT.